These 31 T cell receptor beta chains were sequenced from one sample in a study of OX40 agonist ivuxolimab in advanced cancers. The repertoire was sequenced with immunoSEQ multiplex PCR; TCRdb's copy has only in-frame clones and lacks some. Of about 58,000 clones in the sample, less than 85% were seen once. The specimen comprised CD4+ or CD8+ T cells sorted from blood, sampled in a trial of the OX40 agonist ivuxolimab. The source of these receptors is an adult with an advanced solid tumor such as melanoma, head and neck, liver or kidney cancer.

The chain uses TRBV5-1 and TRBJ1-1; 7 bases align to TRBD1. Germline lookup yields CDR1 SGHRS and CDR2 YFSETQ. The V segment lost 3 bases and the J segment 4 bases; nucleotides outside the gene matches: 9. The CDR3 is made up of 15 amino acids. The CDR3 loop is CASSYQGGAGTEAFF. DNA of the CDR3: TGCGCCAGCAGCTATCAAGGGGGCGCCGGCACTGAAGCTTTCTTT. The variable domain in full, completed from reference TRBV5-1 and TRBJ1-1, reads KAGVTQTPRYLIKTRGQQVTLSCSPISGHRSVSWYQQTPGQGLQFLFEYFSETQRNKGNFPGRFSGRQFSNSRSEMNVSTLELGDSALYLCASSYQGGAGTEAFFGQGTRLTVV.

The chain carries TRBV5-1 and TRBJ1-6, with 10 bases lining up with TRBD1. Germline V gene data show CDR1 as SGHRS and CDR2 as YFSETQ. The CDR3 covers 15 residues. The junction had 9 bases not matched to a gene; V was cut back by 7 bases and J by 8 bases. CDR3 in DNA: TGCGCCAGCCAAACCTCCGGGACAGGGGATTCACCCCTCCACTTT. It translates to CASQTSGTGDSPLHF.

This chain joins TRBV29-1 and TRBJ2-5, with D uncertain. Looked up from germline, CDR1 is SQVTM and CDR2 is ANQGSEA. CDR3 length: 15 amino acids. V was trimmed by 2 bases and J by 4 bases, leaving 17 bases between them. CDR3 protein: CSVEISPRQGETQYF. The CDR3 nucleotides read TGCAGCGTTGAAATCTCCCCTAGACAAGGAGAGACCCAGTACTTC.

A single count supports this clone. This sequence joins TRBV5-1 and TRBJ2-1, with D possibly called TRBD1 or TRBD2 (5 bases each). The CDR3 extends over 16 amino acids. Germline values: CDR1 SGHRS, CDR2 YFSETQ. Trimming cost V 4 bases and J 1 base, with 15 bases left between them. The DNA of the CDR3 is TGCGCCAGCAGCCTATGGGGACGCGATTCCTACAATGAGCAGTTCTTC. Translating gives CASSLWGRDSYNEQFF.

This chain connects TRBV30 to TRBJ1-2, with D perhaps TRBD1 (5 bases). V was shortened by 0 bases and J by 5 bases, with 10 bases between the two germline ends. The germline V gene encodes CDR1 GTSNPN and CDR2 SVGIG (reference sequence). CDR3 length: 13 residues. As DNA, the CDR3 is TGTGCCTGGAGTGTCCAGGGCGGGTATGGCTACACCTTC. Translating it yields CAWSVQGGYGYTF.

The chain couples TRBV30 to TRBJ2-2; possibly TRBD1 for D (6 bases). The germline V gene has CDR1 GTSNPN and CDR2 SVGIG (reference sequence). The ends were cut back, 3 bases at V and 5 bases at J, with 13 bases in the middle. The length of the CDR3 is 14 residues. For the CDR3, the DNA is TGTGCCTGGAGGAGAGAACAGGGTACCGGGGAGCTGTTTTTT. This encodes CAWRREQGTGELFF.

This clone was counted once. This chain uses TRBV18 with TRBJ2-3, with D unclear. V gave up 0 bases and J gave up 4 bases, with 14 bases separating them. CDR3 size: 16 residues. The V gene's germline CDR1 is KGHSH and CDR2 LQKENI. CDR3 sequence: CASSPPSLYQADTQYF. Here the CDR3 DNA reads TGTGCCAGCTCACCACCCAGCCTTTACCAAGCAGATACGCAGTATTTT.

A few counts support this clone. V usage is TRBV11-1 and J usage is TRBJ2-5, with D unresolved. The CDR3 has 13 amino acids. Trimming removed 0 bases at V and 5 bases at J, with 7 bases between. From germline, CDR1 is SGHAT and CDR2 FQDESV (reference sequence). In DNA, the CDR3 is TGTGCCAGCAGCTTAGCCGGTTTGGAGACCCAGTACTTC. It translates to CASSLAGLETQYF.

The chain carries TRBV28 and TRBJ1-2; D uncertain. The CDR3 sequence is 14 residues long. Trimming took 3 bases from V and 3 from J, leaving 11 bases between them. The germline CDR1 and CDR2 sequences are MDHEN and SYDVKM. In nucleotides, the CDR3 is TGTGCCAGCAGTTTGGGCGTCGGGGACTATGGCTACACCTTC. Translated, it gives CASSLGVGDYGYTF.

J is TRBJ2-1 and V is TRBV6-4, with 9 bases lining up with TRBD1. There are 15 residues in the CDR3. Losses at the gene ends were 8 bases for V and 1 base for J; bases not matched to a gene: 6. Germline V CDR1 and CDR2: MRHNA, SNTAGT. The CDR3 reads CASSQGALSYNEQFF. The CDR3 DNA sequence: TGTGCCAGCTCACAGGGGGCTCTTTCCTACAATGAGCAGTTCTTC.

V gene TRBV10-3 combines with J gene TRBJ2-7; D possibly uses TRBD1 or TRBD2 (5 bases each). V was trimmed by 7 bases and J by 2 bases, leaving 18 bases between them. This CDR3 spans 15 amino acids. Germline V lookup: CDR1 ENHRY, CDR2 SYGVKD. As DNA, the CDR3 is TGTGCCATCAATGGCCGGCAGGGAGTTACCTACGAGCAGTACTTC. Protein sequence: CAINGRQGVTYEQYF.

This clone was detected only once. The V call is TRBV6-1, the J call TRBJ2-7; D unresolved. The CDR3 contains 14 residues. V gave up 1 base and J gave up 8 bases, with 15 bases separating them. The germline V gene has CDR1 MNHNS and CDR2 SASEGT. The CDR3 sequence: CASSEGIPPVKQYF. In DNA form, the CDR3 reads TGTGCCAGCAGTGAAGGAATACCCCCAGTTAAGCAGTACTTC.

This clone was seen only once. The V gene is TRBV7-8, the J gene TRBJ2-3, with TRBD2 matching over 9 bases. J was trimmed by 4 bases and V by 1 base; bases with no gene match: 9. There are 17 residues in the CDR3. Germline CDR1 is SGHVS and CDR2 is FQNEAQ. The CDR3 reads CASSLEGLAGSADTQYF. The CDR3, as DNA: TGTGCCAGCAGCTTAGAAGGGCTAGCGGGGTCCGCAGATACGCAGTATTTT.

The chain employs TRBV11-3 and TRBJ1-2, with a weak D call TRBD1 (6 bases). Germline V gives CDR1 SGHNT, CDR2 YENEEA. CDR3 length: 12 amino acids. With 3 bases removed from V and 8 bases from J, the gap between germline ends came to 10 bases. CDR3 in amino acids: CASSLEGGGYTF. The CDR3 DNA is TGTGCCAGCAGCTTGGAGGGGGGAGGCTACACCTTC. Variable domain in full (rest from reference TRBV11-3 and TRBJ1-2): EAGVVQSPRYKIIEKKQPVAFWCNPISGHNTLYWYLQNLGQGPELLIRYENEEAVDDSQLPKDRFSAERLKGVDSTLKIQPAELGDSAVYLCASSLEGGGYTFGSGTRLTVV.

This clone was detected only once. The chain combines TRBV29-1 with TRBJ1-2, with D maybe TRBD1 (6 bases). CDR3 length equals 12 residues. CDR1 SQVTM and CDR2 ANQGSEA come from the germline V gene. V lost 6 bases and J 0 bases, leaving 8 bases between the germline ends. CDR3: CSVDSPNYGYTF. CDR3 bases: TGCAGCGTGGACAGTCCTAACTATGGCTACACCTTC.

The count of this clone is one. The chain employs TRBV7-9 and TRBJ2-5; D is ambiguous. This CDR3 is 15 amino acids long. Germline V CDR1 and CDR2: SEHNR, FQNEAQ (reference sequence). V shed 3 bases and J shed 4 bases, with 15 bases lying between them. This CDR3 is CASSLGRTGAETQYF. The DNA for the CDR3 is TGTGCCAGCAGCTTGGGCAGGACGGGTGCAGAGACCCAGTACTTC. Full variable domain (remainder filled in from reference TRBV7-9 and TRBJ2-5): DTGVSQNPRHKITKRGQNVTFRCDPISEHNRLYWYRQTLGQGPEFLTYFQNEAQLEKSRLLSDRFSAERPKGSFSTLEIQRTEQGDSAMYLCASSLGRTGAETQYFGPGTRLLVL.

The rearrangement joins TRBV2 to TRBJ2-2, with TRBD2 as a possible D gene (5 bases). V lost 6 bases and J lost 7, with 9 bases in between. Germline-derived CDR1 and CDR2 are SNHLY and FYNNEI. The CDR3 loop spans 12 amino acids. CDR3 amino acids: CASRRDRGELFF. In nucleotides, the CDR3 is TGTGCCAGCAGGAGGGATCGCGGGGAGCTGTTTTTT. Together with reference TRBV2 and TRBJ2-2, the CDR3 gives the full variable domain: EPEVTQTPSHQVTQMGQEVILRCVPISNHLYFYWYRQILGQKVEFLVSFYNNEISEKSEIFDDQFSVERPDGSNFTLKIRSTKLEDSAMYFCASRRDRGELFFGEGSRLTVL.

The chain recombines TRBV29-1 with TRBJ1-6, with D hard to call. The CDR3 totals 15 residues. Germline CDR1 is SQVTM and CDR2 is ANQGSEA. V lost 5 bases, J lost 5 bases, and 16 bases lay in between. Written as DNA, the CDR3 is TGCAGCGTTCTCCTCGTAGGGCGGGATAATTCACCCCTCCACTTT. Its protein is CSVLLVGRDNSPLHF.

The chain couples TRBV6-1 to TRBJ1-1, with D uncertain. From germline, CDR1 is MNHNS and CDR2 SASEGT. The CDR3 spans 13 residues. The V gene lost 5 bases and the J gene lost 6 bases, with 13 bases spanning the gap. DNA for the CDR3: TGTGCCAGCAGTAGATCATGGGCGGCTGAAGCTTTCTTT. This codes for CASSRSWAAEAFF.

The chain uses TRBV30 and TRBJ2-3; no clear D gene. The CDR3 is 13 residues long. Germline assignment: CDR1 GTSNPN and CDR2 SVGIG (reference sequence). The ends were cut back, 1 base at V and 2 bases at J, with 7 bases in the middle. CDR3 DNA sequence: TGTGCCTGGAGTGAATCGGCCACAGATACGCAGTATTTT. Translation: CAWSESATDTQYF.

The V call is TRBV5-5, the J call TRBJ2-4; perhaps TRBD2 as D (5 bases). The CDR3 contains 14 residues. CDR1 SGHKS and CDR2 YYEKEE come from the germline V gene (reference sequence). Deletions cut 0 bases from V and 1 base from J, with 5 bases between. The CDR3 loop reads CASSLAGAKNIQYF. DNA for the CDR3: TGTGCCAGCAGCTTGGCGGGGGCCAAAAACATTCAGTACTTC.

The chain recombines TRBV30 with TRBJ2-2; possible D gene TRBD2, 5 bases. Germline V gene data show CDR1 as GTSNPN and CDR2 as SVGIG (reference sequence). The ends were cut back, 7 bases at V and 6 bases at J, with 12 bases in the middle. The CDR3 runs to 12 residues. The CDR3 coding sequence is TGTGCCTACGGACTTGACGCCGGGGAGCTGTTTTTT. This gives the protein CAYGLDAGELFF.

The gene calls are TRBV28 and TRBJ2-1; D might be TRBD1 or TRBD2, each matching 5 bases. CDR3 size: 15 residues. Between the trimmed V and J ends, which lost 2 bases and 0 bases, there was a span of 8 bases. Germline V gives CDR1 MDHEN, CDR2 SYDVKM. This CDR3 is CASSLPGASYNEQFF. For the CDR3, the DNA is TGTGCCAGCAGTTTACCCGGGGCCTCCTACAATGAGCAGTTCTTC.

This chain links TRBV19 with TRBJ1-6; the D is unclear. This CDR3 spans 14 amino acids. Per the germline V gene, CDR1 is LNHDA and CDR2 is SQIVND (reference sequence). The germline V and J ends were trimmed by 6 bases and 5 bases, with 11 bases remaining between them. The CDR3 protein is CASRAGIHNSPLHF. Here the CDR3 DNA reads TGTGCCAGTAGGGCCGGGATTCATAATTCACCCCTCCACTTT.

The chain combines TRBV5-6 with TRBJ2-5; a possible D gene is TRBD2 (6 bases). The V gene's germline CDR1 is SGHDT and CDR2 YYEEEE. With 4 bases removed from V and 0 bases from J, the gap between germline ends came to 16 bases. The CDR3 is 16 residues long. CDR3: CASSPGGGSYQETQYF. CDR3 nucleotides: TGTGCCAGCAGCCCCGGTGGGGGGAGCTACCAAGAGACCCAGTACTTC.

The V and J genes are TRBV15 and TRBJ1-1, with a weak D call TRBD1 (6 bases). The CDR3 consists of 17 residues. Per germline, CDR1 LNHNV and CDR2 YYDKDF (reference sequence). Trimming cost V 1 base and J 1 base, with 16 bases left between them. CDR3 nucleotides: TGTGCCACCAGCAGAGGGTTTTGGGGGCGCGGGAACACTGAAGCTTTCTTT. This translates into CATSRGFWGRGNTEAFF.

The chain joins TRBV7-2 to TRBJ1-6; D remains unclear. V was trimmed by 3 bases and J by 9 bases, leaving 12 bases between them. The length of the CDR3 is 14 residues. The germline V gene has CDR1 SGHTA and CDR2 FQGNSA. In DNA, the CDR3 is TGTGCCAGCAGCTTTAAACTATTGAGTTCACCCCTCCACTTT. Translating gives CASSFKLLSSPLHF. Complete variable domain (other parts from reference TRBV7-2 and TRBJ1-6): GAGVSQSPSNKVTEKGKDVELRCDPISGHTALYWYRQSLGQGLEFLIYFQGNSAPDKSGLPSDRFSAERTGGSVSTLTIQRTQQEDSAVYLCASSFKLLSSPLHFGNGTRLTVT.

The chain joins TRBV6-4 to TRBJ2-1; TRBD2 agrees at 10 bases. V lost 2 bases, J lost 5 bases, and 3 bases stayed unmatched. The length of the CDR3 is 15 residues. Germline loops: CDR1 MRHNA, CDR2 SNTAGT. The CDR3 sequence: CASSDRTSGHNEQFF. In DNA, the CDR3 is TGTGCCAGCAGTGACAGGACTAGCGGCCACAATGAGCAGTTCTTC.

This chain joins TRBV11-1 and TRBJ2-1; no clear D. The ends were cut back, 2 bases at V and 5 bases at J, with 13 bases in the middle. The CDR3 runs to 15 residues. Germline loops: CDR1 SGHAT, CDR2 FQDESV (reference sequence). The CDR3 sequence is CASSLQVLRDNEQFF. The CDR3 coding sequence is TGTGCCAGCAGCTTACAGGTGTTAAGGGACAATGAGCAGTTCTTC.

V usage is TRBV15 and J usage is TRBJ2-7; 7 positions match TRBD1. Germline V gene lookup returns CDR1 LNHNV and CDR2 YYDKDF (reference sequence). The CDR3 length is 14 residues. Unmatched junction bases numbered 10, after V lost 0 bases and J lost 11 bases. The CDR3 is CATSRDGQVGSEYF. CDR3 bases: TGTGCCACCAGCAGAGATGGACAGGTAGGGAGCGAGTACTTC.

The chain has TRBV11-3 and TRBJ1-1; D unclear. Between the trimmed V and J ends, which lost 1 base and 0 bases, there was a span of 6 bases. The CDR3 contains 14 residues. The V gene's germline CDR1 is SGHNT and CDR2 YENEEA. CDR3 coding DNA: TGTGCCAGCAGCTTAGCCCCAATGAACACTGAAGCTTTCTTT. This encodes CASSLAPMNTEAFF.